The rows below give T cell receptor beta chains drawn from one sample of a study of blood T cell repertoires in COVID-19. TCRdb's table, derived via immunoSEQ multiplex PCR, lists solely in-frame clones and lacks some. Of some 70,000 clones listed, about 85% are singletons. Sequencing was done on a sample of peripheral blood. The receptors come from a man older than 75 with acute or convalescent COVID-19. Both conserved end residues are part of each CDR3. The order of the fields is D gene, V gene, clone size, J gene, CDR3 protein, CDR3 DNA. D genes are given only for firm matches. Clone size is shown for a subset of rows, as once, few, many or a class of expanded clone.

NA	TRBV14	NA	TRBJ2-7	CASSHPGGFGSYEQYF	TGTGCCAGCAGCCACCCGGGTGGGTTTGGCTCCTACGAGCAGTACTTC
NA	TRBV6-5	once	TRBJ1-1	CASSYFGREGKAFF	TGTGCCAGCAGTTACTTCGGCAGGGAAGGAAAAGCTTTCTTT
TRBD1	TRBV20-1	once	TRBJ1-2	CSANDRGGYTF	TGCAGTGCAAACGACAGGGGGGGCTACACCTTC
TRBD1	TRBV6-5	NA	TRBJ2-7	CASSYSDRSYEQYF	TGTGCCAGCAGTTACTCGGACAGGTCCTACGAGCAGTACTTC
NA	TRBV6-6	NA	TRBJ2-3	CASIPGVGTDTQYF	TGTGCCAGCATCCCGGGAGTGGGAACAGATACGCAGTATTTT
NA	TRBV7-2	NA	TRBJ1-2	CASDGGAGGYTF	TGTGCCAGCGATGGGGGGGCGGGTGGCTACACCTTC
NA	TRBV24-1	NA	TRBJ2-5	CATSDQTSQETQYF	TGTGCCACCAGTGACCAGACTAGCCAAGAGACCCAGTACTTC
TRBD1	TRBV12-3/TRBV12-4	NA	TRBJ1-2	CASSLQGGYGYTF	TGTGCCAGCAGTTTGCAGGGGGGCTATGGCTACACCTTC
TRBD1	TRBV18	NA	TRBJ2-1	CASSPTGGSYNEQFF	TGTGCCAGCTCACCTACAGGGGGGTCCTACAATGAGCAGTTCTTC
NA	TRBV2	NA	TRBJ1-5	CASRPRGGGSNQPQHF	TGTGCCAGCAGGCCCCGGGGTGGAGGGAGCAATCAGCCCCAGCATTTT
NA	TRBV29-1	few	TRBJ1-5	CSVAQGENQPQHF	TGCAGCGTTGCGCAGGGTGAAAATCAGCCCCAGCATTTT
TRBD1	TRBV24-1	NA	TRBJ1-2	CATSDPPGQGPGGYTF	TGTGCCACCAGTGACCCCCCGGGACAGGGGCCTGGGGGCTACACCTTC
NA	TRBV19	once	TRBJ1-6	CASSINEGSGSPLHF	TGTGCCAGTAGTATTAACGAGGGTAGCGGTTCACCCCTCCACTTT